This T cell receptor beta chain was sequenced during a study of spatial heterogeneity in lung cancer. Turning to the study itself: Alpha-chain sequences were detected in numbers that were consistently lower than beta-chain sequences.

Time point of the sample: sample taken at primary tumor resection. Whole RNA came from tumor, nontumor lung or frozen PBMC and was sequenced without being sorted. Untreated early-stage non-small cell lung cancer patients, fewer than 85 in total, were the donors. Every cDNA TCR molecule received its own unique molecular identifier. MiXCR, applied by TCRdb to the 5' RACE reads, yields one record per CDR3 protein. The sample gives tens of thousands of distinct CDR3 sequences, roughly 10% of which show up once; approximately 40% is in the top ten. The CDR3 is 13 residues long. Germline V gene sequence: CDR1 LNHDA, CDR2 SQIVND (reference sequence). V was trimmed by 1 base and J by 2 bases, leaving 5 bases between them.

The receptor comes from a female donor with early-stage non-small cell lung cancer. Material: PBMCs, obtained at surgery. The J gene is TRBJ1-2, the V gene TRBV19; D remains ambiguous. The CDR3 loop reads CASSIAGNYGYTF. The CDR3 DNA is TGTGCCAGTAGTATAGCGGGAAACTATGGCTACACCTTC.